This T cell receptor beta chain comes out of a study of cytomegalovirus exposure and HLA in healthy donors. Study-wide points: In a later analysis, HLA-associated beta chains showed higher expansion and lower generation probabilities than comparable chains. As confirmed in vitro, three CMV-associated chains were specific for CMV antigens.

With respect to this clone: Its antigen is unidentified.

Donors had nominal health at sampling but likely had unrecorded immune exposures. The germline gives CDR1 SNHLY, CDR2 FYNNEI. This CDR3 contains 12 residues. Losses at the gene ends were 7 bases for V and 8 bases for J; bases not matched to a gene: 2. The PCR had 60 Vbeta and 13 Jbeta primers. TCRdb's table, derived via immunoSEQ multiplex PCR, lists solely in-frame clones and lacks some. The sample comprises under 150,000 clones, roughly 79% of which are singletons, and around 1.9% rests with the top ten. The V call is TRBV2, the J call TRBJ2-1, with 10 bases fitting TRBD2. The sequence was obtained from a woman in her 50s in good health and CMV-seronegative. The sequenced sample was PBMCs. CDR3 region: CASKGTSDEQFF. For the CDR3, the DNA is TGTGCCAGCAAAGGGACTAGCGATGAGCAGTTCTTC.